This TCR beta chain appears in the sequencing data of a study of blood T cells in healthy people across ages. The authors drew ten milliliters of peripheral blood from each donor. General observations from the study: PBMCs that were unsorted prevented a conclusive naive versus antigen-experienced comparison. Long-lived donors carried more naive CD4+ cells and greater diversity than aged donors. Those diversity estimates obtained from one million T cells were thought to be underestimates.

This clonotype was detected a few times. Its target is unknown. Primed by a sample-barcoded 5' primer and a J-beta primer mix, a second PCR proceeded for about 6 to 11 cycles. TCRdb recomputed calls from the 5' RACE reads with MiXCR, one row per CDR3 protein. This repertoire shows 1 million to 1.2 million distinct CDR3 sequences, around two fifths found once; its top ten account for approximately 14%. CDR3 length: 12 amino acids. In germline, CDR1 is SEHNR, CDR2 FQNEAQ (reference sequence). The ends were cut back, 8 bases at V and 3 bases at J, with 8 bases in the middle. The sample consisted of blood. The source is a man aged 18 to 30 in good health. This chain links TRBV7-9 with TRBJ2-1; D is unresolved. The CDR3 DNA sequence: TGTGCCAGCTCGGCAGACTACAATGAGCAGTTCTTC. It codes for CASSADYNEQFF.